This T cell receptor beta chain appears in the sequencing data of a study of T cell responses to AZD1222 COVID-19 vaccine. Of note for this clone: Its antigen is not known.

CDR1 DFQATT and CDR2 SNEGSKA come from the germline V gene (reference sequence). This CDR3 comprises 13 residues. The ends were cut back, 3 bases at V and 3 bases at J, with 11 bases in the middle. Libraries were prepared by immunoSEQ multiplex PCR; TCRdb keeps only in-frame clonotypes and omits some of them. The data contain about 160,000 clones, approximately 87% of them singletons. Researchers grouped second doses given at about 4 or about 12 weeks into one pool. Study-wide results and caveats: The reported proportion of spike-specific TCRs targeting unmutated variant regions was nearly half. It should be noted that donors were predominantly white British and more often female, and clonal diversity was possibly underestimated. Baseline testing showed seropositivity in only a handful of AZD1222 recipients.

The chain is built from TRBV20-1 and TRBJ1-1; D is unresolved. Source: peripheral blood, taken 28 days after the second AZD1222 dose. This TCR was recovered from an adult who received the AZD1222 COVID-19 vaccine. CDR3 sequence: CSASGQQDTEAFF. The CDR3 DNA reads TGCAGTGCTAGTGGGCAGCAGGACACTGAAGCTTTCTTT.